This T cell receptor (beta chain) was recovered during a study of cytomegalovirus exposure and HLA in healthy donors. General study results and limits: The study assumed roughly uniform donor sequencing depth for presence/absence analyses.

Comment on this clone: Its antigen is as yet unknown.

The PCR made use of 60 Vbeta and 13 Jbeta primers. TCRdb's copy holds only in-frame clones and misses some; the assay was immunoSEQ multiplex PCR. The table records around 150,000 clones, roughly 81% of them present only once. V dropped 0 bases and J dropped 1 base, with 13 bases sitting between them. Germline V gene data show CDR1 as LGHNA and CDR2 as YNFKEQ. CDR3 size: 17 residues. The sequencing input was PBMCs. J is TRBJ1-5 and V is TRBV4-2; possibly TRBD1 for D (5 bases). The receptor was derived from a man between 18 and 35 years old in good health and CMV-seropositive. In DNA form, the CDR3 reads TGTGCCAGCAGCCAAGATACGGCAGGGAGGAGCAATCAGCCCCAGCATTTT. The encoded protein is CASSQDTAGRSNQPQHF.